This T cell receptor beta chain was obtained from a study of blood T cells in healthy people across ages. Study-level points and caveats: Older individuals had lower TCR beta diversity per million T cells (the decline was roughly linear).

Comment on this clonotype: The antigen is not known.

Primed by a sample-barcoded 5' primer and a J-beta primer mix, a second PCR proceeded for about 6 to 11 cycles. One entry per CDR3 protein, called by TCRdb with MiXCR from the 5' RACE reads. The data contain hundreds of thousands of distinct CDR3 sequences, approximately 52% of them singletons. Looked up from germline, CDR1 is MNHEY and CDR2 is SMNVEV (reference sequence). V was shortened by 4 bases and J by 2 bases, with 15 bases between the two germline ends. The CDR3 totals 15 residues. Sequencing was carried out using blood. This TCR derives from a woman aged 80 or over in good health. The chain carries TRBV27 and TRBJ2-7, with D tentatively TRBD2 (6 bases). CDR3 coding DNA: TGTGCCAGCAGTTCCCCAGCGGGCACGGCCTACGAGCAGTACTTC. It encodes CASSSPAGTAYEQYF.